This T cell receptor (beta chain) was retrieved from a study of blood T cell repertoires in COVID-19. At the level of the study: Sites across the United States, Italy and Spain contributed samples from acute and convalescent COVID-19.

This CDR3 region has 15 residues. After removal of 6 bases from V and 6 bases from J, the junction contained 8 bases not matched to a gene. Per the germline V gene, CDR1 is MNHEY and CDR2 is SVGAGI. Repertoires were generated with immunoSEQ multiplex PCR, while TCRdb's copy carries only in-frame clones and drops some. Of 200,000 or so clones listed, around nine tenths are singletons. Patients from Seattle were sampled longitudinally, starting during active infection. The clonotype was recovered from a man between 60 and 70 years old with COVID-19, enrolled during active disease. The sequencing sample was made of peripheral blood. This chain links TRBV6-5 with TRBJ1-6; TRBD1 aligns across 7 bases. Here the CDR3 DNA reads TGTGCCAGCAGAGATGGGGACAGAGGTAATTCACCCCTCCACTTT. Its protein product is CASRDGDRGNSPLHF.